This is a list of T cell receptor beta chains from one sample in a study of regulatory T cells in long-lasting Graves disease. In TCRdb, the multiplex PCR reads were re-called with MiXCR into one record per CDR3 protein. Of 400,000 to 500,000 distinct CDR3 sequences listed, under 25% are singletons. The specimen was peripheral blood mononuclear cells (PBMCs), collected when the disease was refractory, from a patient treated with antithyroid drugs. The source is a female donor with Graves disease. Both conserved end residues are part of each CDR3. Fields, in order: D gene, V gene, clone size, J gene, CDR3 protein, CDR3 DNA. The D gene is left open where the match is weak. Not all rows give a size; the values are once, few, many and, for expanded clones, a class.

D gene: NA
V gene: TRBV29-1
clone size: NA
J gene: TRBJ2-3
CDR3 protein: CSVDTGTRSDTQYF
CDR3 DNA: TGCAGCGTTGACACAGGGACAAGGAGTGATACGCAGTATTTT

D gene: TRBD1
V gene: TRBV25-1
clone size: NA
J gene: TRBJ2-5
CDR3 protein: CATVQGGTQYF
CDR3 DNA: TGTGCCACCGTACAGGGGGGGACCCAGTACTTC

D gene: NA
V gene: TRBV7-2
clone size: many
J gene: TRBJ1-6
CDR3 protein: CASSLIEVRNNSPLHF
CDR3 DNA: TGTGCCAGCAGCTTAATAGAAGTAAGGAATAATTCACCCCTCCACTTT

D gene: NA
V gene: TRBV4-2
clone size: once
J gene: TRBJ1-1
CDR3 protein: CASSQDGLAVNTEAFF
CDR3 DNA: TGTGCCAGCAGCCAAGACGGTCTGGCTGTTAACACTGAAGCTTTCTTT

D gene: TRBD1
V gene: TRBV25-1
clone size: NA
J gene: TRBJ2-2
CDR3 protein: CASSESGPGGYGELFF
CDR3 DNA: TGTGCCAGCAGTGAATCCGGGCCAGGGGGCTACGGGGAGCTGTTTTTT

D gene: NA
V gene: TRBV19
clone size: few
J gene: TRBJ2-6
CDR3 protein: CAGGDANVLTF
CDR3 DNA: TGTGCCGGAGGGGATGCCAACGTCCTGACTTTC

D gene: TRBD1
V gene: TRBV6-1
clone size: many
J gene: TRBJ1-1
CDR3 protein: CASDGTGGTEAFF
CDR3 DNA: TGTGCCAGCGACGGGACAGGGGGCACTGAAGCTTTCTTT

D gene: TRBD1
V gene: TRBV5-1
clone size: few
J gene: TRBJ1-2
CDR3 protein: CASSRDSSYGYTF
CDR3 DNA: TGCGCCAGCAGCCGGGACAGTTCGTATGGCTACACCTTC

D gene: TRBD1
V gene: TRBV7-3
clone size: few
J gene: TRBJ2-7
CDR3 protein: CASSLEGDSDSSEQYF
CDR3 DNA: TGTGCCAGCAGCTTAGAGGGGGACAGCGATTCCTCCGAGCAGTACTTC

D gene: NA
V gene: TRBV24-1
clone size: many
J gene: TRBJ2-7
CDR3 protein: CATSESGLPGSYEQYF
CDR3 DNA: TGTGCCACCAGTGAGTCCGGCCTCCCGGGGTCCTACGAGCAGTACTTC

D gene: TRBD1
V gene: TRBV7-2
clone size: NA
J gene: TRBJ2-4
CDR3 protein: CASSPRTGAKNIQYF
CDR3 DNA: TGTGCCAGCAGCCCCCGGACAGGGGCCAAAAACATTCAGTACTTC

D gene: NA
V gene: TRBV18
clone size: many
J gene: TRBJ2-5
CDR3 protein: CASSPRLGETQYF
CDR3 DNA: TGTGCCAGCTCACCACGACTAGGAGAGACCCAGTACTTC

D gene: NA
V gene: TRBV2
clone size: many
J gene: TRBJ1-2
CDR3 protein: CASSFQARDSRGYGYTF
CDR3 DNA: TGTGCCAGCTCCTTTCAGGCTCGGGACTCAAGAGGTTATGGCTACACCTTC

D gene: NA
V gene: TRBV20-1
clone size: NA
J gene: TRBJ1-4
CDR3 protein: CSATNPGLNEKLFF
CDR3 DNA: TGCAGTGCAACTAACCCGGGGCTTAATGAAAAACTGTTTTTT

D gene: NA
V gene: TRBV6-1
clone size: few
J gene: TRBJ2-2
CDR3 protein: CASSELAAGELFF
CDR3 DNA: TGTGCCAGCAGTGAACTGGCCGCCGGGGAGCTGTTTTTT

D gene: TRBD1
V gene: TRBV7-2
clone size: few
J gene: TRBJ2-2
CDR3 protein: CASSVNGQGGPGELFF
CDR3 DNA: TGTGCCAGCAGCGTCAACGGACAGGGGGGCCCCGGGGAGCTGTTTTTT

D gene: NA
V gene: TRBV10-3
clone size: many
J gene: TRBJ1-1
CDR3 protein: CAISETSGTEAFF
CDR3 DNA: TGTGCCATCAGTGAGACCTCAGGTACTGAAGCTTTCTTT

D gene: TRBD2
V gene: TRBV7-9
clone size: few
J gene: TRBJ2-1
CDR3 protein: CASGRAYNEQFF
CDR3 DNA: TGTGCCAGCGGGAGGGCCTACAATGAGCAGTTCTTC

D gene: NA
V gene: TRBV7-9
clone size: NA
J gene: TRBJ1-1
CDR3 protein: CASSFSLRGGDTEAFF
CDR3 DNA: TGTGCCAGCAGCTTCTCATTGCGGGGAGGGGACACTGAAGCTTTCTTT

D gene: TRBD1
V gene: TRBV6-2/TRBV6-3
clone size: few
J gene: TRBJ1-1
CDR3 protein: CASNDRVGNTEAFF
CDR3 DNA: TGTGCCAGCAACGACAGGGTAGGGAACACTGAAGCTTTCTTT

D gene: NA
V gene: TRBV4-3
clone size: few
J gene: TRBJ1-2
CDR3 protein: CASSRNRDTYNYGYTF
CDR3 DNA: TGCGCCAGCAGCCGGAATCGGGACACTTATAACTATGGCTACACCTTC

D gene: TRBD1
V gene: TRBV29-1
clone size: NA
J gene: TRBJ1-3
CDR3 protein: CSGQGGDETISGNTIYF
CDR3 DNA: TGCAGCGGACAGGGAGGAGATGAGACGATCTCTGGAAACACCATATATTTT

D gene: NA
V gene: TRBV11-2
clone size: many
J gene: TRBJ1-2
CDR3 protein: CASSSGTTYEGVAF
CDR3 DNA: TGTGCCAGCAGTTCCGGGACAACTTATGAGGGGGTCGCCTTC

D gene: NA
V gene: TRBV15
clone size: NA
J gene: TRBJ2-7
CDR3 protein: CATSREEGAYEQYF
CDR3 DNA: TGTGCCACCAGCAGAGAGGAGGGAGCCTACGAGCAGTACTTC

D gene: NA
V gene: TRBV7-2
clone size: many
J gene: TRBJ2-7
CDR3 protein: CASSPLGARRPSYEQYF
CDR3 DNA: TGTGCCAGCAGCCCCTTAGGGGCCAGACGCCCCTCCTACGAGCAGTACTTC

D gene: NA
V gene: TRBV11-3
clone size: few
J gene: TRBJ2-2
CDR3 protein: CASSWTRGSAAGELFF
CDR3 DNA: TGTGCCAGCAGCTGGACCAGAGGGAGCGCTGCCGGGGAGCTGTTTTTT

D gene: TRBD2
V gene: TRBV28
clone size: many
J gene: TRBJ2-7
CDR3 protein: CASSSPLAGGPGSSYEQYF
CDR3 DNA: TGTGCCAGCAGTTCACCACTAGCGGGAGGCCCTGGGAGCTCCTACGAGCAGTACTTC

D gene: TRBD2
V gene: TRBV3-1
clone size: NA
J gene: TRBJ2-6
CDR3 protein: CASSQGGSDSGANVLTF
CDR3 DNA: TGTGCCAGCAGCCAGGGGGGGTCGGACTCTGGGGCCAACGTCCTGACTTTC

D gene: TRBD1
V gene: TRBV5-1
clone size: few
J gene: TRBJ2-2
CDR3 protein: CASSFWPGTGKGSTGELFF
CDR3 DNA: TGCGCCAGCAGCTTTTGGCCCGGGACAGGGAAAGGGAGCACCGGGGAGCTGTTTTTT

D gene: NA
V gene: TRBV7-2
clone size: few
J gene: TRBJ2-1
CDR3 protein: CASSFDSGSNEQFF
CDR3 DNA: TGTGCCAGCAGCTTTGATAGCGGCAGTAATGAGCAGTTCTTC

D gene: NA
V gene: TRBV20-1
clone size: NA
J gene: TRBJ2-7
CDR3 protein: CSGGLPSSHEQYF
CDR3 DNA: TGCAGTGGAGGACTCCCCAGCTCCCACGAGCAGTACTTC

D gene: NA
V gene: TRBV7-2
clone size: many
J gene: TRBJ2-7
CDR3 protein: CASSLAGSHEQYF
CDR3 DNA: TGTGCCAGCAGCTTAGCAGGGTCCCACGAGCAGTACTTC

D gene: NA
V gene: TRBV4-3
clone size: few
J gene: TRBJ1-1
CDR3 protein: CASSQDRTDTEAFF
CDR3 DNA: TGCGCCAGCAGCCAAGATAGAACAGACACTGAAGCTTTCTTT

D gene: TRBD1
V gene: TRBV24-1
clone size: few
J gene: TRBJ2-2
CDR3 protein: CATRGQGKNTGELFF
CDR3 DNA: TGTGCCACCAGAGGACAGGGAAAGAACACCGGGGAGCTGTTTTTT

D gene: NA
V gene: TRBV12-3/TRBV12-4
clone size: many
J gene: TRBJ2-2
CDR3 protein: CASTVNTGELFF
CDR3 DNA: TGTGCCAGCACCGTGAACACCGGGGAGCTGTTTTTT

D gene: TRBD1
V gene: TRBV6-5
clone size: many
J gene: TRBJ2-7
CDR3 protein: CASSYWLSGTGYEQYF
CDR3 DNA: TGTGCCAGCAGTTACTGGCTGTCCGGGACAGGGTACGAGCAGTACTTC

D gene: TRBD1
V gene: TRBV6-5
clone size: many
J gene: TRBJ1-4
CDR3 protein: CASSYGTANEKGLFF
CDR3 DNA: TGTGCCAGCAGTTACGGGACAGCTAATGAAAAGGGACTGTTTTTT

D gene: NA
V gene: TRBV6-1
clone size: few
J gene: TRBJ1-1
CDR3 protein: CAAWDTEAFF
CDR3 DNA: TGTGCCGCGTGGGACACTGAAGCTTTCTTT

D gene: NA
V gene: TRBV7-3
clone size: many
J gene: TRBJ1-1
CDR3 protein: CASSSETEGNTEAFF
CDR3 DNA: TGTGCCAGCAGCTCGGAGACGGAGGGGAACACTGAAGCTTTCTTT

D gene: NA
V gene: TRBV28
clone size: many
J gene: TRBJ1-1
CDR3 protein: CASSLESWTEAFF
CDR3 DNA: TGTGCCAGCAGTTTAGAGTCCTGGACTGAAGCTTTCTTT

D gene: TRBD1
V gene: TRBV11-3
clone size: NA
J gene: TRBJ2-2
CDR3 protein: CASATGGNTGELFF
CDR3 DNA: TGTGCCAGCGCCACAGGGGGGAACACCGGGGAGCTGTTTTTT

D gene: TRBD1
V gene: TRBV12-3/TRBV12-4
clone size: many
J gene: TRBJ1-5
CDR3 protein: CASSPSAGGGHQPQHF
CDR3 DNA: TGTGCCAGCAGCCCATCCGCAGGGGGTGGGCATCAGCCCCAGCATTTT